The 16 T cell receptor beta chains below were found in one sample sequenced in a study of glioma-infiltrating T cells. Using RNA template, CDR3s of TCR alpha and beta were amplified with iRepertoire arm-PCR. One entry per CDR3 protein, called by TCRdb with MiXCR from the multiplex PCR reads. The table records about 93,000 distinct CDR3 sequences, 40% of them present only once. Specimen: glioma tissue, nonneoplastic brain tissue, or PBMCs (not recorded which). The origin of the receptors is a human donor with low-grade glioma or glioblastoma, undergoing nonglioma brain surgery, or in good health (not recorded which).

This clonotype showed up many times. V gene TRBV7-9 combines with J gene TRBJ2-5; 8 bases align to TRBD2. The CDR3 has 16 residues. J was trimmed by 5 bases and V by 3 bases; bases with no gene match: 11. The V gene's germline CDR1 is SEHNR and CDR2 FQNEAQ (reference sequence). The CDR3 sequence is CASSFRSLAGIETQYF. CDR3 sequence (DNA): TGTGCCAGCAGCTTCCGCTCCCTAGCGGGTATTGAGACCCAGTACTTC.

In its sample, this clonotype was seen many times. V is TRBV11-3 and J is TRBJ2-5; unclear D gene. The CDR3 contains 13 residues. CDR1 and CDR2 (germline): SGHNT, YENEEA. Trimming pared 2 bases from V and 0 bases from J, leaving 4 bases between. CDR3 sequence: CASSLTYQETQYF. The CDR3 nucleotides are TGTGCCAGCAGCTTAACGTACCAAGAGACCCAGTACTTC.

About this clonotype itself: A much larger clone sits a single nucleotide away, making a read error possible. The chain carries TRBV5-1 and TRBJ2-5; the match to TRBD1 covers 11 bases. CDR1 SGHRS and CDR2 YFSETQ come from the germline V gene. The CDR3 extends over 16 amino acids. Trimming cost V 3 bases and J 4 bases; bases outside gene matches: 8. In DNA form, the CDR3 reads TGCGCCAGCAGCTGGGCGGGACAGGGGGTACGAGAGACCCAGTACTTC. This gives the protein CASSWAGQGVRETQYF. The full variable domain, rest sourced from reference TRBV5-1 and TRBJ2-5, is KAGVTQTPRYLIKTRGQQVTLSCSPISGHRSVSWYQQTPGQGLQFLFEYFSETQRNKGNFPGRFSGRQFSNSRSEMNVSTLELGDSALYLCASSWAGQGVRETQYFGPGTRLLVL.

This clonotype appeared many times. This rearrangement joins TRBV20-1 to TRBJ1-1, with 11 bases matching TRBD1. V trimming: 7 bases; J trimming: 4 bases; junction bases outside the gene matches: 5. Germline-derived CDR1 and CDR2 are DFQATT and SNEGSKA (reference sequence). The CDR3 has 13 residues. CDR3 residues: CSGGTGGGTEAFF. The CDR3 DNA reads TGCAGTGGCGGGACAGGGGGGGGCACTGAAGCTTTCTTT.

This clonotype is a singleton in its sample. The rearrangement joins TRBV19 to TRBJ2-1, with a weak D call TRBD2 (6 bases). The CDR3 is 13 residues long. The germline V gene has CDR1 LNHDA and CDR2 SQIVND (reference sequence). The V and J ends lost 8 bases and 10 bases respectively, with 18 bases between them. CDR3 nucleotide sequence: TGTGCCAGTCGGCCCGGGGCGGGGAGAGAGCAGTTCTTC. Translation: CASRPGAGREQFF.

On this clonotype itself: An end of the junction does not agree with germline; a read error may underlie this. The genes are TRBV28 and TRBJ1-5; D gene unclear. In germline, CDR1 is MDHEN, CDR2 SYDVKM. The CDR3 consists of 12 residues. This CDR3 reads CAGSLLNQPQRF. CDR3 sequence (DNA): TGTGCCGGCAGTTTGCTAAATCAGCCCCAGCGTTTT.

The V and J genes are TRBV4-1 and TRBJ1-1; the D is unclear. This CDR3 contains 13 residues. V lost 4 bases and J 4 bases, leaving 10 bases between the germline ends. CDR1 and CDR2 from the germline V gene are MGHRA and YSYEKL. CDR3 region: CASSPGRSTEAFF. CDR3 DNA sequence: TGCGCCAGCAGCCCCGGACGGAGCACTGAAGCTTTCTTT.

This clonotype showed up many times. This chain connects TRBV29-1 to TRBJ1-2; D gene unclear. The ends were cut back, 6 bases at V and 4 bases at J, with 21 bases in the middle. CDR3 length: 15 amino acids. Germline CDR1 is SQVTM and CDR2 is ANQGSEA. The CDR3 here is CSVILYSIGSYGYTF. The CDR3 DNA is TGCAGCGTCATTTTGTATAGTATAGGCAGCTATGGCTACACCTTC.

Comments on this clonotype: A much larger clonotype is one base distant, so this may be a read error. The missing conserved phenylalanine or tryptophan at the end of this CDR3 makes a read error likely. This chain connects TRBV19 to TRBJ2-5, with TRBD2 identical over 7 bases. There are 16 residues in the CDR3. V shed 5 bases, J shed 9 bases, and the junction held 18 bases outside the gene matches. CDR1 is LNHDA, CDR2 SQIVND, per germline (reference sequence). The CDR3 nucleotides read TGTGCCAGTAGTCGTAGGGCGGGAGAGGTCGTCGTGGCCCAGTACTCC. Its protein product is CASSRRAGEVVVAQYS.

V gene TRBV6-2 or TRBV6-3 combines with J gene TRBJ2-3; tentative D call: TRBD1 (6 bases). Trimming took 2 bases from V and 4 from J, leaving 13 bases between them. CDR3 length: 15 amino acids. In germline, CDR1 is MNHEY, CDR2 SVGEGT. The CDR3 DNA reads TGTGCCAGCAGTTACCTCGTAGGGGGTGCAGATACGCAGTATTTT. Encoded protein: CASSYLVGGADTQYF.

In its sample, this clonotype was seen a few times. J is TRBJ2-3 and V is TRBV5-4; 10 nucleotides line up with TRBD2. V was pared by 0 bases and J by 8 bases, with 6 bases of the junction left unmatched. Germline-derived CDR1 and CDR2 are SGHNT and YYREEE (reference sequence). This CDR3 comprises 15 residues. The CDR3 spells CASSLAAGGPATQYF. In nucleotides, the CDR3 is TGTGCCAGCAGCTTGGCAGCGGGAGGGCCGGCTACGCAGTATTTT.

This clonotype was seen repeatedly, ten times or more. The V gene is TRBV29-1, the J gene TRBJ2-5, with D unresolved. The CDR3 runs to 13 residues. V shed 2 bases and J shed 8 bases, with 15 bases lying between them. Looked up from germline, CDR1 is SQVTM and CDR2 is ANQGSEA. The CDR3 sequence is CSVEIGGKGTQYF. The DNA of the CDR3 is TGCAGCGTTGAAATTGGTGGGAAGGGTACCCAGTACTTC.

This clonotype has a count of ten or more. This chain joins TRBV5-4 and TRBJ2-5; TRBD2 matches at 9 bases. This CDR3 contains 15 residues. V shed 7 bases and J 3 bases; nucleotides not matched to a gene: 10. CDR1 is SGHNT, CDR2 YYREEE, per germline (reference sequence). The DNA of the CDR3 is TGTGCCAGCGCCCGGAGCGGGGGGCCAGAAGAGACCCAGTACTTC. Amino acids: CASARSGGPEETQYF. Supplemented by reference TRBV5-4 and TRBJ2-5, the full variable domain reads ETGVTQSPTHLIKTRGQQVTLRCSSQSGHNTVSWYQQALGQGPQFIFQYYREEENGRGNFPPRFSGLQFPNYSSELNVNALELDDSALYLCASARSGGPEETQYFGPGTRLLVL.

This clonotype was seen repeatedly, ten times or more. This rearrangement joins TRBV5-1 to TRBJ2-6; unclear D gene. The CDR3 totals 16 residues. Deletions cut 0 bases from V and 0 bases from J, with 7 bases between. Germline loops: CDR1 SGHRS, CDR2 YFSETQ. This CDR3 reads CASSLAGYSGANVLTF. CDR3 sequence (DNA): TGCGCCAGCAGCTTGGCCGGTTACTCTGGGGCCAACGTCCTGACTTTC.

J is TRBJ2-7 and V is TRBV7-6; tentatively, D is TRBD1 (5 bases). The CDR3 contains 19 residues. Trimming removed 5 bases at V and 7 bases at J, with 33 bases between. Germline V gene data show CDR1 as SGHVS and CDR2 as FNYEAQ. DNA of the CDR3: TGTGCCAGCAGCCCGAACCCAGCAGGGTTCAGTACCTCCTACGATGAGCAGTACTTC. It codes for CASSPNPAGFSTSYDEQYF.

This clonotype was detected many times. This chain uses TRBV7-2 with TRBJ2-3; 14 nucleotides align to TRBD2. The CDR3 spans 18 residues. The germline V gene has CDR1 SGHTA and CDR2 FQGNSA. J was trimmed by 1 base and V by 4 bases; bases with no gene match: 7. The CDR3 loop reads CASSSARLAGGGTDTQYF. CDR3 DNA: TGTGCCAGCAGCTCAGCAAGACTAGCGGGAGGGGGCACAGATACGCAGTATTTT.